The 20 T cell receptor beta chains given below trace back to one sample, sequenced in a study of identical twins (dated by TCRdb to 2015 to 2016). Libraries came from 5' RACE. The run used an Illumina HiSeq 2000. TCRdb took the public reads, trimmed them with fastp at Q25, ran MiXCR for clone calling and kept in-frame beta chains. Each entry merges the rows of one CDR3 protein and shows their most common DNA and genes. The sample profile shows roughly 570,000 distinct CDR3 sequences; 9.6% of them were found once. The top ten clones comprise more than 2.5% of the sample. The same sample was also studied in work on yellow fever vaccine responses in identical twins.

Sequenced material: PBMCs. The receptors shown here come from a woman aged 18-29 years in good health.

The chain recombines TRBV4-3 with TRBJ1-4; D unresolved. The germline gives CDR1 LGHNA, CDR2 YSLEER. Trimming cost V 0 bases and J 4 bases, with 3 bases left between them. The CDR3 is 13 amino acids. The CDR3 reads CASSQDFNEKLFF. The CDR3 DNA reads TGCGCCAGCAGCCAAGATTTTAATGAAAAACTGTTTTTT.

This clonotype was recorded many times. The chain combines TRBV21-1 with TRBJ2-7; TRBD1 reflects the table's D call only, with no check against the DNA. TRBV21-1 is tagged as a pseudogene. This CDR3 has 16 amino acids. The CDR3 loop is CASSKAPEDGTYEQYF. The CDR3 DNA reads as TGTGCCAGCAGCAAAGCCCCCGAGGACGGAACCTACGAGCAGTACTTC.

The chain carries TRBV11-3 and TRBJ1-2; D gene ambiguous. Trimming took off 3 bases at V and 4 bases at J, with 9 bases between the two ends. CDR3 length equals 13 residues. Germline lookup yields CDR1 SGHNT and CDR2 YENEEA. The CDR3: CASSLPEFYGYTF. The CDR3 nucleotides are TGTGCCAGCAGCTTGCCGGAGTTCTATGGCTACACCTTC.

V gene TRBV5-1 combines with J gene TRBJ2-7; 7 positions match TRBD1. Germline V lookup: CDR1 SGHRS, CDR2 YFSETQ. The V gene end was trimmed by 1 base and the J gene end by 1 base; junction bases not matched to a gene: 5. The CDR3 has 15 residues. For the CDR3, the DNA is TGCGCCAGCAGCTTGTATTCGACAGGGTCCTACGAGCAGTACTTC. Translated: CASSLYSTGSYEQYF.

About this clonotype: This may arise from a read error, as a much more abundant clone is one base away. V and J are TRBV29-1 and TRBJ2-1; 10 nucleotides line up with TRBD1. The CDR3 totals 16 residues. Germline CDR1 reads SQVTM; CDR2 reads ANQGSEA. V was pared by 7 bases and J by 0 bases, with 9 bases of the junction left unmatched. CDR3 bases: TGCAGCGCGTTACCGGGACAGGGGACCTCCTACAATGAGCAGTTCTTC. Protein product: CSALPGQGTSYNEQFF.

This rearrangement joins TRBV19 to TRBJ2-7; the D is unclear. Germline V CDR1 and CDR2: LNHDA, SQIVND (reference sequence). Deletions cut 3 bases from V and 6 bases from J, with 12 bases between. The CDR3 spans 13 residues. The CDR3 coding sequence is TGTGCCAGTAGTATGGTCACACCTCCCGAGCAGTACTTC. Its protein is CASSMVTPPEQYF.

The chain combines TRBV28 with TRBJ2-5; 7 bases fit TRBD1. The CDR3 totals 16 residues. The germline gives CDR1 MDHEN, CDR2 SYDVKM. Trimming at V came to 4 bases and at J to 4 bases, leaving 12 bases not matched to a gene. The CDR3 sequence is CASSSPGTVGLETQYF. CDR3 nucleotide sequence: TGTGCCAGCAGTTCTCCTGGGACAGTGGGATTAGAGACCCAGTACTTC.

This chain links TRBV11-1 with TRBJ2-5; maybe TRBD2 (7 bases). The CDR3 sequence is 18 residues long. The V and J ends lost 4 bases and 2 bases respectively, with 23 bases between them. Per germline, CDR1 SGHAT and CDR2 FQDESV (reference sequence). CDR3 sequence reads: CASSSVRGARRIQETQYF. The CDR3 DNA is TGTGCCAGCAGCTCAGTTCGGGGGGCCCGCCGGATACAAGAGACCCAGTACTTC.

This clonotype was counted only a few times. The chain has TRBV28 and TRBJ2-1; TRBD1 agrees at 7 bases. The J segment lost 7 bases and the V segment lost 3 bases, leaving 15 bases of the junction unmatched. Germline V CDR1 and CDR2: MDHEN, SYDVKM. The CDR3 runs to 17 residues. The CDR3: CASSFPMTGLPLNEQFF. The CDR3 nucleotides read TGTGCCAGCAGTTTCCCTATGACAGGGCTGCCCCTTAATGAGCAGTTCTTC.

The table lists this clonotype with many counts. CDR3: CASSSPGQGYNEQFF. The DNA for the CDR3 is TGTGCCAGCAGTTCCCCGGGCCAAGGCTACAATGAGCAGTTCTTC. The chain combines TRBV12-3 or TRBV12-4 with TRBJ2-1, with D unclear. The CDR3 runs to 15 residues. V was pared by 4 bases and J by 3 bases, with 13 bases between.

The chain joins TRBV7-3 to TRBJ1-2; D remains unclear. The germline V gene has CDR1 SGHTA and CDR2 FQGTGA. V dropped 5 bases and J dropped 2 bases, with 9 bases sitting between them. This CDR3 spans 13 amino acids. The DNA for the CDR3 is TGTGCCAGCAGCCTTGCCCCCAACTATGGCTACACCTTC. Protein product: CASSLAPNYGYTF.

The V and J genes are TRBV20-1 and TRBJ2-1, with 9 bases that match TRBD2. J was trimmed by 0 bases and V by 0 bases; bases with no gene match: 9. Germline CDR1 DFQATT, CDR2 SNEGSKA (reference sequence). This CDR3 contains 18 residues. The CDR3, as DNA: TGCAGTGCTAGAGATGCGGTAGCGGGGGTTCCCTCCTACAATGAGCAGTTCTTC. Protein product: CSARDAVAGVPSYNEQFF.

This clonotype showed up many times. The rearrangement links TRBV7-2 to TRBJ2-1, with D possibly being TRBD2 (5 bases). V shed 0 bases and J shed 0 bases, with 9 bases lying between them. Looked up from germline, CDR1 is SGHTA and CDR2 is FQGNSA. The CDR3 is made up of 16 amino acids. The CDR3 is CASSLATGSSYNEQFF. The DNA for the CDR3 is TGTGCCAGCAGCTTAGCTACGGGGAGCTCCTACAATGAGCAGTTCTTC.

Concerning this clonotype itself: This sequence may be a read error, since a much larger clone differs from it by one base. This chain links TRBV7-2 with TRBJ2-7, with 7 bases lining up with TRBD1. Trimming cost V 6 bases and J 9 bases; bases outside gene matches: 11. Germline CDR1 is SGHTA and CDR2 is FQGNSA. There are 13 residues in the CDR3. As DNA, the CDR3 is TGTGCCAGCAGTACACAGGGGTTCGACGTGCAGTACTTC. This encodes CASSTQGFDVQYF.

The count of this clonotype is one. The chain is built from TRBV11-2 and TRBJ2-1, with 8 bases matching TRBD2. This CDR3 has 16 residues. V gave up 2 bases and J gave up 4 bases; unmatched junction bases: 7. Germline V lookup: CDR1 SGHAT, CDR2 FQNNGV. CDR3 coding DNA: TGTGCCAGCAGCTTACAAGCGGGAGCGATATACAATGAGCAGTTCTTC. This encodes CASSLQAGAIYNEQFF.

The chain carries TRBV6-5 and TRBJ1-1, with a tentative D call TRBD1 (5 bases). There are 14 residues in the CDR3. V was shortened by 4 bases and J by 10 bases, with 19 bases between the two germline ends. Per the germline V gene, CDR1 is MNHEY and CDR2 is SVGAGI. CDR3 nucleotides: TGTGCCAGCAGTTGGGACGGGACGAGGATGGGAGCTTTCTTT. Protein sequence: CASSWDGTRMGAFF.

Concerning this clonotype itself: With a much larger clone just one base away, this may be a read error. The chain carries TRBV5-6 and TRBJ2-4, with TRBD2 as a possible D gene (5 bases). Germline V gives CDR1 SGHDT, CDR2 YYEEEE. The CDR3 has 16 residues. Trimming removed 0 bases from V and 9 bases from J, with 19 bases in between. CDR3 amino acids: CASSLVTGPADGIQYF. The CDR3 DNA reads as TGTGCCAGCAGCTTGGTTACCGGACCAGCGGATGGCATTCAGTACTTC.

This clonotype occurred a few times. CDR3 amino acids: CASSYSRLGNEQFF. For the CDR3, the DNA is TGTGCCAGCAGTTACTCGAGACTAGGCAATGAGCAGTTCTTC. The chain joins TRBV6-2 or TRBV6-3 to TRBJ2-1; possible D gene TRBD2, 6 bases. V was trimmed by 0 bases and J by 6 bases, leaving 9 bases between them. Per germline, CDR1 MNHEY and CDR2 SVGEGT. The CDR3 runs to 14 residues.

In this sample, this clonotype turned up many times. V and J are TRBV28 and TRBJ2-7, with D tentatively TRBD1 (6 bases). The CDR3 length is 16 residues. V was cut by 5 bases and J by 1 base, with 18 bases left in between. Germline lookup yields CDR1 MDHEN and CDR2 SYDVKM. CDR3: CASSPLRYRESYEQYF. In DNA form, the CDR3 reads TGTGCCAGCAGTCCGCTTCGGTACAGGGAGTCCTACGAGCAGTACTTC.

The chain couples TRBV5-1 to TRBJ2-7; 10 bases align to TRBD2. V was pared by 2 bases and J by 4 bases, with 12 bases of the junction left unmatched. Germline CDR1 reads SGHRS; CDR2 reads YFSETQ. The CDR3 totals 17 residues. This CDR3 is CASSFTLGAGGGYEQYF. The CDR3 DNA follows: TGCGCCAGCAGCTTTACCCTCGGAGCGGGAGGGGGATACGAGCAGTACTTC.